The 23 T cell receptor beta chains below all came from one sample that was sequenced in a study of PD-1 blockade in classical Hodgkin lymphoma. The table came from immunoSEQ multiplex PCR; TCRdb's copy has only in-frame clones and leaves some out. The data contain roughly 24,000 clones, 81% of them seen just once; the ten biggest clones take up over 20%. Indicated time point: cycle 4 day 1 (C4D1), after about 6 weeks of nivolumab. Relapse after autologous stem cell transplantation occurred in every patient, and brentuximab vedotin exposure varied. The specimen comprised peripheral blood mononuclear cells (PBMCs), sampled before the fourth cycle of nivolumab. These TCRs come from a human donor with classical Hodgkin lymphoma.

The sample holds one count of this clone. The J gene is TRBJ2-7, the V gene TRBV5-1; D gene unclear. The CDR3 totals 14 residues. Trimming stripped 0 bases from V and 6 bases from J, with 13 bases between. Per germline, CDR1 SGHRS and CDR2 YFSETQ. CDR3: CASSLAGSAGEQYF. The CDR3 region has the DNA TGCGCCAGCAGCTTGGCAGGCTCAGCTGGCGAGCAGTACTTC.

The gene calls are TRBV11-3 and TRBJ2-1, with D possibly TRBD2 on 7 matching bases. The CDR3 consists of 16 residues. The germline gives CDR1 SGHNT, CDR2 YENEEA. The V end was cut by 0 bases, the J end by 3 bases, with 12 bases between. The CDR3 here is CASSLEGGALYNEQFF. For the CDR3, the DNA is TGTGCCAGCAGCTTAGAAGGGGGGGCCCTCTACAATGAGCAGTTCTTC.

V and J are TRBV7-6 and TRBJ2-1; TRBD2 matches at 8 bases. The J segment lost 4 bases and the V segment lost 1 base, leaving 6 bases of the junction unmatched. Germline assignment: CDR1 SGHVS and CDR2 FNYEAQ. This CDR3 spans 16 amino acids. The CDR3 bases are TGTGCCAGCAGCTTAGTTACGGGAGGGTTATACAATGAGCAGTTCTTC. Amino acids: CASSLVTGGLYNEQFF.

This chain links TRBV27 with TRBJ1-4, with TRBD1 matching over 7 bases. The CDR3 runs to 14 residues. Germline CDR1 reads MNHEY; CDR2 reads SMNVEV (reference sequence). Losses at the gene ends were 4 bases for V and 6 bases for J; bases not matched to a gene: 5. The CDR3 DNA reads TGTGCCAGCAGTTCAGGGGGGGTAGATGAAAAACTGTTTTTT. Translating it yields CASSSGGVDEKLFF.

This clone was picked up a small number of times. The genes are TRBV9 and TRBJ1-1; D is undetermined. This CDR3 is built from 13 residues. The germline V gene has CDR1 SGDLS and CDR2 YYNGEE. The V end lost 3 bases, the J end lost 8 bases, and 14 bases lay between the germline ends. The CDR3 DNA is TGTGCCAGCAGCGGAGGGCCGGGCGGGGAAGCTTTCTTT. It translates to CASSGGPGGEAFF.

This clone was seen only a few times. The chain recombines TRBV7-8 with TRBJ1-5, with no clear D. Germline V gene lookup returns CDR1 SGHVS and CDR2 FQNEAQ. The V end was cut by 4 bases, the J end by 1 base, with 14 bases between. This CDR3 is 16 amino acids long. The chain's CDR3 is CASSSGLGLSNQPQHF. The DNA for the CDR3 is TGTGCCAGCAGCTCCGGATTAGGGTTGAGCAATCAGCCCCAGCATTTT.

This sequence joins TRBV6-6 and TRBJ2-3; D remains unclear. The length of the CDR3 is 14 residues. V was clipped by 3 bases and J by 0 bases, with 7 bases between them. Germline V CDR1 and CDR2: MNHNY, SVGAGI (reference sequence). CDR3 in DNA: TGTGCCAGCAGTTATACACCCAGCACAGATACGCAGTATTTT. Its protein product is CASSYTPSTDTQYF.

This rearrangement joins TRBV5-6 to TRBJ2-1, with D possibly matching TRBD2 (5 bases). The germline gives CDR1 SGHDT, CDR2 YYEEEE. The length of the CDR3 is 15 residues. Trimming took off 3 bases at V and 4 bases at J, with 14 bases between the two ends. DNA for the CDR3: TGTGCCAGCAGCTCCGGACCTCCGGGGTACAATGAGCAGTTCTTC. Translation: CASSSGPPGYNEQFF.

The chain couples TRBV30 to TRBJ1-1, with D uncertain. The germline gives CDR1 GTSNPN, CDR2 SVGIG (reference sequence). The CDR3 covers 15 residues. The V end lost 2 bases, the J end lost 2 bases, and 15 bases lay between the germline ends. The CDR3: CAWSPPVIGNTEAFF. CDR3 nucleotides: TGTGCCTGGAGTCCCCCGGTTATCGGAAACACTGAAGCTTTCTTT.

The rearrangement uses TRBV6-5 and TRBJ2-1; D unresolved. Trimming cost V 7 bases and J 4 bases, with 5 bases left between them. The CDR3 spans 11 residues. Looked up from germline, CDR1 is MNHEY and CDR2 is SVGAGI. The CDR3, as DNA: TGTGCCAGCATGCATTACAATGAGCAGTTCTTC. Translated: CASMHYNEQFF.

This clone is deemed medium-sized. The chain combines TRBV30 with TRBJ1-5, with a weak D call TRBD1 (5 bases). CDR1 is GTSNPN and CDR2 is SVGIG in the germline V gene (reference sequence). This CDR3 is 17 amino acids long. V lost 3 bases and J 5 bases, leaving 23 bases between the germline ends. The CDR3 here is CAWSNLDDWDGYQPQHF. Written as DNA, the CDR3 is TGTGCCTGGAGCAACCTGGACGATTGGGACGGCTATCAGCCCCAGCATTTT.

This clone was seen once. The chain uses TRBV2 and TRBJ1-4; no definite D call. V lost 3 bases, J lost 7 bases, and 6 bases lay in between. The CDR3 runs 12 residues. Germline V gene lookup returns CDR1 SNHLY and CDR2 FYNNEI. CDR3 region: CASSDYLEKLFF. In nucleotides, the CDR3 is TGTGCCAGCAGTGATTACCTTGAAAAACTGTTTTTT. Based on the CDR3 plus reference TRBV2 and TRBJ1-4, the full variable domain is EPEVTQTPSHQVTQMGQEVILRCVPISNHLYFYWYRQILGQKVEFLVSFYNNEISEKSEIFDDQFSVERPDGSNFTLKIRSTKLEDSAMYFCASSDYLEKLFFGSGTQLSVL.

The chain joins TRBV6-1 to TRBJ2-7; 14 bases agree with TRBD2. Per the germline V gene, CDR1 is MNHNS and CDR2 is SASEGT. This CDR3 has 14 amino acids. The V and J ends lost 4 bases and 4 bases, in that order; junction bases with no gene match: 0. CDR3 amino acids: CASSGTSGGYEQYF. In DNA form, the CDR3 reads TGTGCCAGCAGTGGGACTAGCGGGGGGTACGAGCAGTACTTC.

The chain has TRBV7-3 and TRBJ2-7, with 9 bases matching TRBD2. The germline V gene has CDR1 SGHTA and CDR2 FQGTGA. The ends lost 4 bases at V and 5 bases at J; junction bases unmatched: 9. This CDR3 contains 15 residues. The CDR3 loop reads CASSYGLAGRDEQYF. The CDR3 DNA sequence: TGTGCCAGCAGCTACGGGCTAGCGGGGAGGGACGAGCAGTACTTC.

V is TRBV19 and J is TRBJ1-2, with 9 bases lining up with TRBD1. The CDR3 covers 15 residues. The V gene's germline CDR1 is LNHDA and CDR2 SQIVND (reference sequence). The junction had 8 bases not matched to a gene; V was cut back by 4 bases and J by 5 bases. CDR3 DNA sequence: TGTGCCAGTAGTACTACAGGGGGCGCAGGGTATGGCTACACCTTC. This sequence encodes CASSTTGGAGYGYTF.

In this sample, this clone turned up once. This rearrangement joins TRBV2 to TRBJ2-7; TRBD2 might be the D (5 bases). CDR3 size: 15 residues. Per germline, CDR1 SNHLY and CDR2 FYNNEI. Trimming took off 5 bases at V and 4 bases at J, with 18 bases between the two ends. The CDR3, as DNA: TGTGCCAGCAGTTCCTCTAGCCCGAGCGCGTACGAGCAGTACTTC. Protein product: CASSSSSPSAYEQYF. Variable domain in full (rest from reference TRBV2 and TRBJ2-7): EPEVTQTPSHQVTQMGQEVILRCVPISNHLYFYWYRQILGQKVEFLVSFYNNEISEKSEIFDDQFSVERPDGSNFTLKIRSTKLEDSAMYFCASSSSSPSAYEQYFGPGTRLTVT.

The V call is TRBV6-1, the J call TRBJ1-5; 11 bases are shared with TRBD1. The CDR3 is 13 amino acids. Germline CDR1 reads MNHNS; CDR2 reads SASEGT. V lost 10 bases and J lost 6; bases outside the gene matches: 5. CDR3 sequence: CATRDRGVQPQHF. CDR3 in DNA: TGTGCCACTCGGGACAGGGGGGTTCAGCCCCAGCATTTT.

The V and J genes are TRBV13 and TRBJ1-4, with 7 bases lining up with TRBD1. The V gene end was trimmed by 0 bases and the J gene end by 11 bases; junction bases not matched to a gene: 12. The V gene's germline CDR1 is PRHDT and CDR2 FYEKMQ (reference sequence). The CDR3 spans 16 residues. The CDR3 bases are TGTGCCAGCAGCTTAGGCCGACAGGGAAGCCTAAAGAAACTGTTTTTT. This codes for CASSLGRQGSLKKLFF.

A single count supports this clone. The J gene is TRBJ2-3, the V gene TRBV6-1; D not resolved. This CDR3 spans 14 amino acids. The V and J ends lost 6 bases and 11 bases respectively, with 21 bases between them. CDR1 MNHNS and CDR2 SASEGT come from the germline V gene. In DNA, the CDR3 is TGTGCCAGCAGGGCTCCGGACCCTGTTATAGTGCAGTATTTT. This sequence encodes CASRAPDPVIVQYF.

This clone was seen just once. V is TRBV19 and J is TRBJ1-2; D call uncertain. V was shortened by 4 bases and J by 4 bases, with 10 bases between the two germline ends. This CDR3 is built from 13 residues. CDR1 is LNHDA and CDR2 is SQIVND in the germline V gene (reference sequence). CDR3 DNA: TGTGCCAGTAGTAGTACAGTCTCCTATGGCTACACCTTC. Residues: CASSSTVSYGYTF.

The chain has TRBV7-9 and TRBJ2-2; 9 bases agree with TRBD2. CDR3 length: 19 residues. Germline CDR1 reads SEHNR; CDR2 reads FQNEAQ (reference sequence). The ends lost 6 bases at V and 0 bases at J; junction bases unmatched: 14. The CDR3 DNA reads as TGTGCCAGCAGTTCACCCCCGGGAGCGGGGGGCCCGAACACCGGGGAGCTGTTTTTT. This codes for CASSSPPGAGGPNTGELFF.

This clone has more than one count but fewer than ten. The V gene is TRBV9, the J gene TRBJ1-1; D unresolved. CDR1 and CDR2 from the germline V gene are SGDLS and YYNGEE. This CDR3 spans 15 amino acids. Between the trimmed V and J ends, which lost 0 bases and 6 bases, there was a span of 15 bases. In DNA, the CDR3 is TGTGCCAGCAGCGTAGGCACCATGGAAGGCGCTGAAGCTTTCTTT. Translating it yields CASSVGTMEGAEAFF.

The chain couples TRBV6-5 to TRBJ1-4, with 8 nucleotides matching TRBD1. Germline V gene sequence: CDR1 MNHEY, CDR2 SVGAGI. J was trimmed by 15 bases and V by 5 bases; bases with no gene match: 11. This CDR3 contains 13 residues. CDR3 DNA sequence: TGTGCCAGCAGTCCAGAACGGACAGGGAGGGTGTTTTTT. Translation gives CASSPERTGRVFF.